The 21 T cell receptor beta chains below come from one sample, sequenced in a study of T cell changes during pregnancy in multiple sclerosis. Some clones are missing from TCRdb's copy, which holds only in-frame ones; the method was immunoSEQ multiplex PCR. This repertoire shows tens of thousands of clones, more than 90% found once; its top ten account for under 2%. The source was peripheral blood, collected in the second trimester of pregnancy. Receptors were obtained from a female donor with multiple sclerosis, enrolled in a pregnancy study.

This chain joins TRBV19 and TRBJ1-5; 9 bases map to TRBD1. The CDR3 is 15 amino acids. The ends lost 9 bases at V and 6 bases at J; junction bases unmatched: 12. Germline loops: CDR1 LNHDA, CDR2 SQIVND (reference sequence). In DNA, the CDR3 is TGTGCCAGCCGGGAGACAGGGGGTAAAGGTCAGCCCCAGCATTTT. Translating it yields CASRETGGKGQPQHF.

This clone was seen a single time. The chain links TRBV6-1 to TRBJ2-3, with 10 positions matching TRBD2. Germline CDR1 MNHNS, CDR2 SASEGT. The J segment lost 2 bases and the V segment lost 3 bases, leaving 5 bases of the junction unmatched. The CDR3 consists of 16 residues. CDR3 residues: CASSELAGVHTDTQYF. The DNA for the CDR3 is TGTGCCAGCAGTGAGCTAGCGGGGGTGCACACAGATACGCAGTATTTT.

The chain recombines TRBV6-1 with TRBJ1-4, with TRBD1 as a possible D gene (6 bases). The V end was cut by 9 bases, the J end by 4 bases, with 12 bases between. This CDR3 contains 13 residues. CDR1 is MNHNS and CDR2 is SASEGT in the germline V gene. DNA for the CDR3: TGTGCCAGTCCGGACAGAGGTAATGAAAAACTGTTTTTT. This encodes CASPDRGNEKLFF.

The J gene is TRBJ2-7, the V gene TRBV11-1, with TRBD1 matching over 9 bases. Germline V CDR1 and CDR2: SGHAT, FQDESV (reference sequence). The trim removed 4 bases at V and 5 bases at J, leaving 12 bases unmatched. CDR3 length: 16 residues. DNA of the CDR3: TGTGCCAGCAGCTCTAGATCCGGGACAGGGTTGGACGAGCAGTACTTC. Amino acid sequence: CASSSRSGTGLDEQYF.

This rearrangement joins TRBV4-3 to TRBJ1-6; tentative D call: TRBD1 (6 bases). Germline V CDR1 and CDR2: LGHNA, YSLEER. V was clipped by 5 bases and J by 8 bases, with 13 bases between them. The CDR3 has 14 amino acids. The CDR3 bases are TGCGCCAGCAGCTTCCGGGACACATATTCACCCCTCCACTTT. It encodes CASSFRDTYSPLHF.

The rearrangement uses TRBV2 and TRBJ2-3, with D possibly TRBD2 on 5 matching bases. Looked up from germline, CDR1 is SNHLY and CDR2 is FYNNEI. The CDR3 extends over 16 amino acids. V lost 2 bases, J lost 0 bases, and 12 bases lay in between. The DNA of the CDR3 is TGTGCCAGCAGTGAAAAAGCGGCCAGGAGCACAGATACGCAGTATTTT. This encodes CASSEKAARSTDTQYF. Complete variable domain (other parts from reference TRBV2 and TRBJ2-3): EPEVTQTPSHQVTQMGQEVILRCVPISNHLYFYWYRQILGQKVEFLVSFYNNEISEKSEIFDDQFSVERPDGSNFTLKIRSTKLEDSAMYFCASSEKAARSTDTQYFGPGTRLTVL.

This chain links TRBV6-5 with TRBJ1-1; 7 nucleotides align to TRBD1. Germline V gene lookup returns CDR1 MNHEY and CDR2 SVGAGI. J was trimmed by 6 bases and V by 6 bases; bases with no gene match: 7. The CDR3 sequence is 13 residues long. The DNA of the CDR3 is TGTGCCAGCAGGGCTTCTCAGGGGGCTGAAGCTTTCTTT. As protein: CASRASQGAEAFF.

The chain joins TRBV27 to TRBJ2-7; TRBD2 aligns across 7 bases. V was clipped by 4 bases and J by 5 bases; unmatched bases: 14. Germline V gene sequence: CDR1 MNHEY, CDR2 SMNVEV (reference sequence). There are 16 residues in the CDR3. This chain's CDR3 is CASSSVLAGASHEQYF. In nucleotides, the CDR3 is TGTGCCAGCAGTTCTGTCCTGGCGGGAGCGTCCCACGAGCAGTACTTC.

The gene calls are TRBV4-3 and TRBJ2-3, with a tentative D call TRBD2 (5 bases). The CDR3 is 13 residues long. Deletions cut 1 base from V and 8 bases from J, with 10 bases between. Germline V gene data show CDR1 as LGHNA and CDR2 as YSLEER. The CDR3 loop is CASSQGSEGTQYF. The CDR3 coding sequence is TGCGCCAGCAGCCAAGGGAGTGAGGGTACGCAGTATTTT.

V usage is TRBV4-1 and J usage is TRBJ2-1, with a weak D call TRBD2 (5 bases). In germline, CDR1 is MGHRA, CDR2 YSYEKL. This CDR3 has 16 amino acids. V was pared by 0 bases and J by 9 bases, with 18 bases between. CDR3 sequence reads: CASSQERRHYTSEQFF. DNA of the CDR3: TGCGCCAGCAGCCAAGAAAGACGGCACTATACTAGTGAGCAGTTCTTC.

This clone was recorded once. DNA of the CDR3: TGTGCCAGCAGCTTATCTCGGCTAGCGGAAGAGACCCAGTACTTC. This translates into CASSLSRLAEETQYF. The V gene is TRBV7-9, the J gene TRBJ2-5; 7 bases align to TRBD2. V was pared by 2 bases and J by 3 bases, with 6 bases of the junction left unmatched. Germline assignment: CDR1 SEHNR and CDR2 FQNEAQ (reference sequence). The CDR3 spans 15 residues.

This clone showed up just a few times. CDR3 DNA sequence: TGTGCCAGTAGTTTAGGCCCTTCACGGGATTACGTTTATGGCTACACCTTC. Amino acids: CASSLGPSRDYVYGYTF. This chain connects TRBV19 to TRBJ1-2; D is undetermined. This CDR3 has 17 residues. V lost 5 bases to trimming and J lost 5 bases, with 24 bases between them. The germline gives CDR1 LNHDA, CDR2 SQIVND (reference sequence). Full variable domain (remainder filled in from reference TRBV19 and TRBJ1-2): DGGITQSPKYLFRKEGQNVTLSCEQNLNHDAMYWYRQDPGQGLRLIYYSQIVNDFQKGDIAEGYSVSREKKESFPLTVTSAQKNPTAFYLCASSLGPSRDYVYGYTFGSGTRLTVV.

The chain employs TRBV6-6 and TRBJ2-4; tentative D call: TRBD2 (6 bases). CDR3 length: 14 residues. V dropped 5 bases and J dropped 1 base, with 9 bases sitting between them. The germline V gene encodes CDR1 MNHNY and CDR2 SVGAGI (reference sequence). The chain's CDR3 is CASSLTSAKNIQYF. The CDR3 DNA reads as TGTGCCAGCAGTCTAACTAGCGCCAAAAACATTCAGTACTTC.

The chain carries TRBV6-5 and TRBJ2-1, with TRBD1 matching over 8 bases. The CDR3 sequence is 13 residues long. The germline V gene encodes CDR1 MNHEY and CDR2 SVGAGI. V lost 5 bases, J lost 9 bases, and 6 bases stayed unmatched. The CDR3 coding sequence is TGTGCCAGCAGTAGCAGGGGGCGCGGTGAGCAGTTCTTC. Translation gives CASSSRGRGEQFF.

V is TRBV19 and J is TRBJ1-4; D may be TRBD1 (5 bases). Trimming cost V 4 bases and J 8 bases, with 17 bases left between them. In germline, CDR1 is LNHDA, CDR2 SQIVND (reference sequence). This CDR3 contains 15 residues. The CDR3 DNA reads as TGTGCCAGTAGTACCTCGGACACTTTAACAGAAAAACTGTTTTTT. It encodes CASSTSDTLTEKLFF.

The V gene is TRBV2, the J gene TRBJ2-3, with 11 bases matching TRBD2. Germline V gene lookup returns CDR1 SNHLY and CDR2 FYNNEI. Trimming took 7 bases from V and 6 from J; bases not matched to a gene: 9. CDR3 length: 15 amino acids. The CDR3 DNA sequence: TGTGCCAGCAAAATTAGCGGGGGGGTTGTCGATACGCAGTATTTT. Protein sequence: CASKISGGVVDTQYF.

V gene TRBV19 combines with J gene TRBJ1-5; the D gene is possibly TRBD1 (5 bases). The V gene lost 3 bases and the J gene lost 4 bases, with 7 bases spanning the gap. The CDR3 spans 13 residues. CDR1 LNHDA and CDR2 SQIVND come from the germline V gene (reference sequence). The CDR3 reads CASSIPGNQPQHF. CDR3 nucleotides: TGTGCCAGTAGTATCCCAGGGAATCAGCCCCAGCATTTT.

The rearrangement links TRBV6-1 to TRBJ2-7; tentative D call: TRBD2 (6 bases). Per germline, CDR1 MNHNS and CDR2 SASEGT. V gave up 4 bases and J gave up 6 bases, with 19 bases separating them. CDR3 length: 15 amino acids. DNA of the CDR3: TGTGCCAGCAGTGGTCTTTCCGGAGGGGCGGCCGAGCAGTACTTC. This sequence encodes CASSGLSGGAAEQYF.

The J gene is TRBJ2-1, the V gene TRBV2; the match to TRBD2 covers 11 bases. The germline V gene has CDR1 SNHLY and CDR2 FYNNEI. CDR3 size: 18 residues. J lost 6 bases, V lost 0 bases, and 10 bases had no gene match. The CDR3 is CASSEAGTSGRDINEQFF. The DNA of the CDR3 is TGTGCCAGCAGTGAAGCTGGCACTAGCGGGAGAGATATCAATGAGCAGTTCTTC.

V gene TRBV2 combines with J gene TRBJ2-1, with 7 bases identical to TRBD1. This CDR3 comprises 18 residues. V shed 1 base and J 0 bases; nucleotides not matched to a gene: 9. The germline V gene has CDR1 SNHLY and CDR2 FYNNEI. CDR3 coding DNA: TGTGCCAGCAGTGAAGGAGGGACAGTAGATAGCTCCTACAATGAGCAGTTCTTC. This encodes CASSEGGTVDSSYNEQFF.

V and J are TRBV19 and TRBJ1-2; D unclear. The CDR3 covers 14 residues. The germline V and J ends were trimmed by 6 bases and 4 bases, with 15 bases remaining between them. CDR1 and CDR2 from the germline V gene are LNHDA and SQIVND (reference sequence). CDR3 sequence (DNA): TGTGCCAGTAGCTCCCGAGTACCTTCCTATGGCTACACCTTC. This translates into CASSSRVPSYGYTF.